This TCR beta chain was documented in a study of blood T cell repertoires in COVID-19. Study-wide background: Sites in the United States, Italy and Spain provided acute and convalescent COVID-19 samples.

TCRdb's table, derived via immunoSEQ multiplex PCR, lists solely in-frame clones and lacks some. The sample has about 280,000 clones, less than 95% seen once. The cohort comprised adults aged roughly 18 to 95 years residing in some 24 US areas. Clinical histories supplied by participants themselves formed the basis of cohort assignment. From germline, CDR1 is SGHDN and CDR2 FVKESK. The CDR3 consists of 13 residues. V gave up 1 base and J gave up 6 bases, with 10 bases separating them. The rearrangement links TRBV14 to TRBJ2-7, with D hard to call. This receptor was taken from a man in his forties who had been exposed to COVID-19. Sequencing was done on a sample of PBMCs or T cells enriched from blood (not recorded which). The CDR3 spells CASSQVFAVEQYF. In nucleotides, the CDR3 is TGTGCCAGCAGCCAAGTTTTTGCGGTCGAGCAGTACTTC.